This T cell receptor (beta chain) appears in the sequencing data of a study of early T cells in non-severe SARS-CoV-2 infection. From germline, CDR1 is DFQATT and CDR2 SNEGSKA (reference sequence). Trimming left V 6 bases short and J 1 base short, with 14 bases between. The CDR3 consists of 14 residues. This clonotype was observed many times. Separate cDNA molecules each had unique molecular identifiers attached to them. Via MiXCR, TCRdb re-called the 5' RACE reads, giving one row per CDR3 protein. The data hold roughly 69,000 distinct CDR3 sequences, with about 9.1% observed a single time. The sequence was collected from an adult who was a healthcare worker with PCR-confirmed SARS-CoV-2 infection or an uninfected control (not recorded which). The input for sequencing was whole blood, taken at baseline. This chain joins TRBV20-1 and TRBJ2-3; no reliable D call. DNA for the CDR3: TGCAGTGCAGAAGGAGCTGGGGGCACAGATACGCAGTATTTT. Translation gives CSAEGAGGTDTQYF.